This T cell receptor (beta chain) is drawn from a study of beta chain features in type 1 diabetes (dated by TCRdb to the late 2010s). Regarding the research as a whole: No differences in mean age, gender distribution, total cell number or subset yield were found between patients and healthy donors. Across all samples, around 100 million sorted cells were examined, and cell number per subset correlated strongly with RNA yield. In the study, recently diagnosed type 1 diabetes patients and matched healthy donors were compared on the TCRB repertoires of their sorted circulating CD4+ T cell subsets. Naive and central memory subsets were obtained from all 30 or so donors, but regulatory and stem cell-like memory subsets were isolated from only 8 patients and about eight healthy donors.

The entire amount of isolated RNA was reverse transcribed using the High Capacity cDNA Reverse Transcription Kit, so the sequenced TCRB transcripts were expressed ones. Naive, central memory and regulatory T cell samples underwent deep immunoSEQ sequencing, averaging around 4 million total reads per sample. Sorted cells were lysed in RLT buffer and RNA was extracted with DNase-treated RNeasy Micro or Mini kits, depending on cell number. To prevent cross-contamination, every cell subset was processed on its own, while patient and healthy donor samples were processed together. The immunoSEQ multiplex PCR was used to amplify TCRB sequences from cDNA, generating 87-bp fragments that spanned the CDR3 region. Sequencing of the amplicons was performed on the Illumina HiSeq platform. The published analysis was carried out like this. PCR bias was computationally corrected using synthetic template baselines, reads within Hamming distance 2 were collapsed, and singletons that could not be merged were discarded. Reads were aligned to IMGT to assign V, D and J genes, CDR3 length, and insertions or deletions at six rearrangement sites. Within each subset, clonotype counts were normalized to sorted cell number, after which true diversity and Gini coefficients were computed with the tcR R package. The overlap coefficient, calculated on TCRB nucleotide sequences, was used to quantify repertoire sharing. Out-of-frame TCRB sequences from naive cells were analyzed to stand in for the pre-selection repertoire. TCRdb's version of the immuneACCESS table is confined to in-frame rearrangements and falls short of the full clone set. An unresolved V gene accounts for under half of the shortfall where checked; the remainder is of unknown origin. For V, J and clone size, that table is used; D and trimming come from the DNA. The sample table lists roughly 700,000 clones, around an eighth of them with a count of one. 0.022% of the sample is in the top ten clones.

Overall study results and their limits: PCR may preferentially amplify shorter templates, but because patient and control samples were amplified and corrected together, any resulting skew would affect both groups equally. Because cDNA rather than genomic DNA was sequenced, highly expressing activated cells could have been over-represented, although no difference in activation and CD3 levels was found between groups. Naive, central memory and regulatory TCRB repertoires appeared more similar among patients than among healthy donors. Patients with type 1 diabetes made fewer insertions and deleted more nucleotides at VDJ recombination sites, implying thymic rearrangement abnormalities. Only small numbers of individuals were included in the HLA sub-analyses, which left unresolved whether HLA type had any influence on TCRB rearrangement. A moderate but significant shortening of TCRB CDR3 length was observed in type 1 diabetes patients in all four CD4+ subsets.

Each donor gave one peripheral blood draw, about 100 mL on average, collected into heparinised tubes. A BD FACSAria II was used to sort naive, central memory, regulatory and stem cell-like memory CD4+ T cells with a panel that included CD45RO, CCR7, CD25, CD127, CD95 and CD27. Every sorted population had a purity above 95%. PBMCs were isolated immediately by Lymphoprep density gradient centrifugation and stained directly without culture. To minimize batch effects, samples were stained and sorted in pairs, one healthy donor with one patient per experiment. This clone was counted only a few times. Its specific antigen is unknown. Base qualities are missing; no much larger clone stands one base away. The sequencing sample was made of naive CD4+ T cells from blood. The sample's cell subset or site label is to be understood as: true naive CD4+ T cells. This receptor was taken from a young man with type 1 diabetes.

The nucleotide sequence is TGTGCCAGCAGCTTAGGACAGGGAGGATCCTACGAGCAGTACTTC. Its coded protein is CASSLGQGGSYEQYF. The rearrangement joined TRBV11-2 to TRBJ2-7, with TRBD1 as a weak D call on 7 bases. CDR1 and CDR2, per the germline V gene, are SGHAT and FQNNGV. Including cysteine and phenylalanine, the CDR3 has 15 amino acids. The sequence is cut down to CDR3 DNA, 45 bases in frame from base 1. The junction carries 11 bases between V and J, which are trimmed by 1 base and 1 base respectively. The full variable domain, with segments outside the CDR3 supplied by the reference TRBV11-2 and TRBJ2-7 proteins, appears as EAGVAQSPRYKIIEKRQSVAFWCNPISGHATLYWYQQILGQGPKLLIQFQNNGVVDDSQLPKDRFSAERLKGVDSTLKIQPAKLEDSAVYLCASSLGQGGSYEQYFGPGTRLTVT.